This T cell receptor beta chain was recovered during a study of blood T cells in healthy people across ages. CDR1 is MDHEN, CDR2 SYDVKM, per germline. Trimming cost V 8 bases and J 7 bases; bases outside gene matches: 17. The CDR3 consists of 15 residues. A second about 6 to 12 cycle PCR used barcoded and J-beta primers. The template-switch adaptor was a 5' adaptor with 12 random nucleotides. It tagged each cDNA molecule. TCRdb re-analysed the 5' RACE reads in MiXCR, keeping a single row per CDR3 protein. The sample lists hundreds of thousands of distinct CDR3 sequences; 35% to 50% were seen once. The sequence was collected from a man aged 80 or over in good health. The genes are TRBV28 and TRBJ2-7, with TRBD1 matching 7 bases. The sequenced sample was blood. The CDR3 loop is CASRIEGAGRGEQYF. In nucleotides, the CDR3 is TGTGCCAGCCGAATTGAGGGGGCTGGTAGGGGTGAGCAGTACTTC. Full variable domain (rest looked up from reference TRBV28 and TRBJ2-7): DVKVTQSSRYLVKRTGEKVFLECVQDMDHENMFWYRQDPGLGLRLIYFSYDVKMKEKGDIPEGYSVSREKKERFSLILESASTNQTSMYLCASRIEGAGRGEQYFGPGTRLTVT.